This T cell receptor (beta chain) was obtained from a study of graft-versus-host responses after intestinal transplantation. CDR3 length: 17 residues. Trimming shortened V by 0 bases and J by 3 bases, and 18 bases separated the two germline ends. Germline V gives CDR1 LNHNV, CDR2 YYDKDF (reference sequence). TCRdb's copy holds only in-frame clones and misses some; the assay was immunoSEQ multiplex PCR. The sample records around 36,000 clones, 90% to 95% being singletons. Of note for this clone: Its target is not known.

Here the sequenced sample was unstimulated CD8+ T cells sorted from spleen or lymph node cells, taken before transplant. The receptor was derived from a human donor who was the organ donor for an intestinal transplant. The rearrangement links TRBV15 to TRBJ2-7, with D possibly being TRBD1 (6 bases). The CDR3 sequence is CATSRDGVRQDHYEQYF. CDR3 in DNA: TGTGCCACCAGCAGAGATGGGGTTAGACAGGATCACTACGAGCAGTACTTC.